A single sample is the source of the 2 T cell receptor beta chains below, sequenced in a study of human T cells and chemical hapten exposure. TCRdb called the RACE reads again in MiXCR, with one record for every CDR3 protein. The sample yields 350,000 to 450,000 distinct CDR3 sequences, about 5.1% seen once. Regarding time point: pre-sensitization, week 0. Indicated treatment: therapeutic diphenylcyclopropenone sensitization with weekly scalp DPC. Sequenced material: whole blood, taken in connection with sensitization to the hapten diphenylcyclopropenone (DPC). Every receptor here comes from a woman aged 45-65 years with alopecia areata. Some clones in this sample may be carry-over from other donors' samples.

This chain joins TRBV11-2 and TRBJ1-6; 9 bases are a match to TRBD1. V trimming: 4 bases; J trimming: 8 bases; junction bases outside the gene matches: 12. Germline CDR1 is SGHAT and CDR2 is FQNNGV. The CDR3 sequence is 17 residues long. The CDR3 is CASSYGRDRARDSPLHF. CDR3 nucleotides: TGTGCCAGCAGCTACGGCCGGGACAGGGCTAGGGATTCACCCCTCCACTTT.

Many counts were recorded for this clonotype. Here the CDR3 reads CASTSRVHTEAFF. Here the CDR3 DNA reads TGTGCCAGCACCTCGCGGGTCCACACTGAAGCTTTCTTT. The rearrangement joins TRBV28 to TRBJ1-1; D gene unclear. Germline V lookup: CDR1 MDHEN, CDR2 SYDVKM. V was clipped by 7 bases and J by 3 bases, with 12 bases between them. The CDR3 consists of 13 residues. The variable domain in full, with the rest retrieved from reference TRBV28 and TRBJ1-1, is DVKVTQSSRYLVKRTGEKVFLECVQDMDHENMFWYRQDPGLGLRLIYFSYDVKMKEKGDIPEGYSVSREKKERFSLILESASTNQTSMYLCASTSRVHTEAFFGQGTRLTVV.